The 18 T cell receptor beta chains below all came from one sample that was sequenced in a study of blood T cell repertoires in COVID-19. Generated by immunoSEQ multiplex PCR, the TCRdb table keeps only in-frame clones and is missing some. The sample holds a few hundred thousand clones, over 75% seen once. Specimen: PBMCs or T cells enriched from blood (not recorded which). These receptors were obtained from a man in his late teens or twenties who had recovered from COVID-19.

The J gene is TRBJ1-5, the V gene TRBV7-9; 8 bases align to TRBD1. After removal of 5 bases from V and 4 bases from J, the junction contained 1 base not matched to a gene. CDR3 length: 13 residues. The germline V gene has CDR1 SEHNR and CDR2 FQNEAQ (reference sequence). CDR3 in amino acids: CASSQGANQPQHF. CDR3 in DNA: TGTGCCAGCAGCCAGGGGGCAAATCAGCCCCAGCATTTT.

This chain links TRBV9 with TRBJ1-4, with TRBD1 matching over 7 bases. Germline-derived CDR1 and CDR2 are SGDLS and YYNGEE. Trimming took 0 bases from V and 3 from J; bases not matched to a gene: 2. The CDR3 is 15 amino acids. CDR3 coding DNA: TGTGCCAGCAGCGTAGGCGGGACAGCTAATGAAAAACTGTTTTTT. This codes for CASSVGGTANEKLFF.

On this clone itself: Different DNA sequences within this sample yield the same CDR3. This chain uses TRBV5-1 with TRBJ1-4; no clear D. This CDR3 is built from 15 residues. CDR1 is SGHRS and CDR2 is YFSETQ in the germline V gene. V was cut by 0 bases and J by 6 bases, with 12 bases left in between. CDR3 DNA sequence: TGCGCCAGCAGCTTGGCCGAGGGAGGGTATGAAAAACTGTTTTTT. This encodes CASSLAEGGYEKLFF.

The V gene is TRBV10-2, the J gene TRBJ1-2, with unresolved D. From germline, CDR1 is WSHSY and CDR2 SAAADI. The length of the CDR3 is 14 residues. Trimming took 5 bases from V and 5 from J, leaving 15 bases between them. CDR3 residues: CASSPPEPRYGYTF. DNA for the CDR3: TGCGCCAGCAGTCCCCCAGAACCAAGATATGGCTACACCTTC.

This chain connects TRBV7-3 to TRBJ2-7, with 7 bases lining up with TRBD2. Germline V gene lookup returns CDR1 SGHTA and CDR2 FQGTGA. The CDR3 is 17 amino acids. Trimming removed 5 bases from V and 5 bases from J; junction bases left unmatched: 18. As DNA, the CDR3 is TGTGCCAGCAGCCCTCGGGGAGGGTATTTCGTGTTTGACGAGCAGTACTTC. This translates into CASSPRGGYFVFDEQYF.

This sequence joins TRBV7-2 and TRBJ2-7, with D perhaps TRBD1 (6 bases). V lost 3 bases, J lost 0 bases, and 9 bases lay in between. The CDR3 has 14 residues. In germline, CDR1 is SGHTA, CDR2 FQGNSA. CDR3 in amino acids: CASSFDRSSYEQYF. As DNA, the CDR3 is TGTGCCAGCAGCTTCGACAGGAGCTCCTACGAGCAGTACTTC.

This clone was observed once. The chain has TRBV7-9 and TRBJ2-7; 9 bases are shared with TRBD1. Germline V gene lookup returns CDR1 SEHNR and CDR2 FQNEAQ (reference sequence). CDR3 length: 14 residues. Germline trimming cut 4 bases from V and 0 bases from J; bases unmatched to any gene: 1. For the CDR3, the DNA is TGTGCCAGCAGCTGGACAGGGGTCTCCTACGAGCAGTACTTC. This sequence encodes CASSWTGVSYEQYF.

The chain recombines TRBV12-3 or TRBV12-4 with TRBJ2-3; 9 bases fit TRBD2. V lost 6 bases and J lost 6; bases outside the gene matches: 4. The length of the CDR3 is 13 residues. The CDR3 protein is CASRPSGRDTQYF. The DNA of the CDR3 is TGTGCCAGCAGGCCCAGCGGGAGGGATACGCAGTATTTT.

The chain carries TRBV5-6 and TRBJ2-7; 7 bases agree with TRBD1. The CDR3 consists of 14 residues. V gave up 6 bases and J gave up 5 bases; unmatched junction bases: 11. Germline V gives CDR1 SGHDT, CDR2 YYEEEE. The CDR3 protein is CASTFHRGHNEQYF. In nucleotides, the CDR3 is TGTGCCAGCACCTTTCACAGGGGCCACAACGAGCAGTACTTC. The complete variable domain, with remaining parts taken from reference TRBV5-6 and TRBJ2-7, reads DAGVTQSPTHLIKTRGQQVTLRCSPKSGHDTVSWYQQALGQGPQFIFQYYEEEERQRGNFPDRFSGHQFPNYSSELNVNALLLGDSALYLCASTFHRGHNEQYFGPGTRLTVT.

This sequence joins TRBV4-1 and TRBJ1-1, with D perhaps TRBD1 (6 bases). In germline, CDR1 is MGHRA, CDR2 YSYEKL. Trimming took 0 bases from V and 4 from J, leaving 12 bases between them. This CDR3 is built from 15 residues. The CDR3: CASSQDAGRGTEAFF. In DNA, the CDR3 is TGCGCCAGCAGCCAAGATGCGGGCAGGGGCACTGAAGCTTTCTTT.

The CDR3 region is CASSPWAGRDLEGFYTF. The DNA for the CDR3 is TGTGCCAGCTCACCATGGGCCGGGAGGGATCTTGAGGGATTCTACACCTTC. This chain links TRBV18 with TRBJ1-2; D remains ambiguous. Trimming stripped 2 bases from V and 10 bases from J, with 26 bases between. This CDR3 comprises 17 residues. Germline loops: CDR1 KGHSH, CDR2 LQKENI.

CDR3 in amino acids: CATSRRHSSGNTIYF. The CDR3 DNA reads as TGTGCCACCAGCAGACGCCACAGCTCTGGAAACACCATATATTTT. The chain combines TRBV15 with TRBJ1-3; no reliable D call. The germline V gene has CDR1 LNHNV and CDR2 YYDKDF (reference sequence). The germline V and J ends were trimmed by 2 bases and 0 bases, with 8 bases remaining between them. There are 15 residues in the CDR3.

The chain combines TRBV29-1 with TRBJ2-7; the D gene is possibly TRBD1 (5 bases). This CDR3 has 12 amino acids. V gave up 4 bases and J gave up 6 bases, with 13 bases separating them. Germline loops: CDR1 SQVTM, CDR2 ANQGSEA. CDR3 bases: TGCAGCGTTGGCGGCAGGGCGACCGAGCAGTACTTC. It encodes CSVGGRATEQYF.

The chain uses TRBV11-1 and TRBJ1-2; 7 bases agree with TRBD1. CDR1 is SGHAT and CDR2 is FQDESV in the germline V gene (reference sequence). The CDR3 covers 14 residues. Trimming cost V 6 bases and J 3 bases; bases outside gene matches: 7. The CDR3 DNA follows: TGTGCCAGCAGACCGGGGCAGGGGGACTATGGCTACACCTTC. This encodes CASRPGQGDYGYTF. Using reference TRBV11-1 and TRBJ1-2 for the parts outside the CDR3, the full variable domain is EAEVAQSPRYKITEKSQAVAFWCDPISGHATLYWYRQILGQGPELLVQFQDESVVDDSQLPKDRFSAERLKGVDSTLKIQPAELGDSAMYLCASRPGQGDYGYTFGSGTRLTVV.

The V call is TRBV18, the J call TRBJ1-2; perhaps TRBD1 as D (5 bases). V was pared by 3 bases and J by 0 bases, with 8 bases between. This CDR3 spans 14 amino acids. Germline V CDR1 and CDR2: KGHSH, LQKENI. The DNA of the CDR3 is TGTGCCAGCTCACCGGCAGGGACTAACTATGGCTACACCTTC. It is translated as CASSPAGTNYGYTF. The whole variable domain, filled in from reference TRBV18 and TRBJ1-2, reads NAGVMQNPRHLVRRRGQEARLRCSPMKGHSHVYWYRQLPEEGLKFMVYLQKENIIDESGMPKERFSAEFPKEGPSILRIQQVVRGDSAAYFCASSPAGTNYGYTFGSGTRLTVV.

V usage is TRBV15 and J usage is TRBJ2-7; 8 nucleotides line up with TRBD2. The CDR3 is 18 amino acids. Losses at the gene ends were 4 bases for V and 2 bases for J; bases not matched to a gene: 16. CDR1 LNHNV and CDR2 YYDKDF come from the germline V gene (reference sequence). CDR3 in DNA: TGTGCCACCAGCAAAGGGCTATTCACTAGCGGAAAGCCCTACGAGCAGTACTTC. Encoded protein: CATSKGLFTSGKPYEQYF.

The table lists this clone with a count of one. The gene calls are TRBV19 and TRBJ2-1, with unresolved D. With 3 bases removed from V and 9 bases from J, the gap between germline ends came to 12 bases. Germline V CDR1 and CDR2: LNHDA, SQIVND (reference sequence). The CDR3 has 13 residues. The CDR3 DNA follows: TGTGCCAGTAGTATTGGGTCGGTAGCTGAGCAGTTCTTC. Its translation is CASSIGSVAEQFF.

This clone was found once. V is TRBV28 and J is TRBJ2-2; D gene ambiguous. Germline CDR1 reads MDHEN; CDR2 reads SYDVKM. CDR3 size: 14 residues. Trimming stripped 6 bases from V and 1 base from J, with 9 bases between. CDR3 in amino acids: CASSRRGNTGELFF. CDR3 coding DNA: TGTGCCAGCAGCCGACGCGGGAACACCGGGGAGCTGTTTTTT.